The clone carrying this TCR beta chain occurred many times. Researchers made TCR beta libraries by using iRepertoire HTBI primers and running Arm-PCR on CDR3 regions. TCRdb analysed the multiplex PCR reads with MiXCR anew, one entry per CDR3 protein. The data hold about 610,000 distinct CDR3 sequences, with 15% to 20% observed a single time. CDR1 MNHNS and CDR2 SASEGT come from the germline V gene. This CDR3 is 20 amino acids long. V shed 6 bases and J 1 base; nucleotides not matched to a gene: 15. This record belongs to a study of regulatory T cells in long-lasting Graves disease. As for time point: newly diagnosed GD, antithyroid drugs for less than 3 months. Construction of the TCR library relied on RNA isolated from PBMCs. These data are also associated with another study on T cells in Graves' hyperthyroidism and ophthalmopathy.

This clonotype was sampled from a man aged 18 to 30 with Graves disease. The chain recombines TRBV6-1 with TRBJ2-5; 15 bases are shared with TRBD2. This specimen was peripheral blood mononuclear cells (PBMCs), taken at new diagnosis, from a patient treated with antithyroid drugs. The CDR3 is CASSPWTSGRAGPPQETQYF. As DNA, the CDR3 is TGTGCCAGCAGCCCATGGACTAGCGGGAGGGCCGGGCCACCCCAAGAGACCCAGTACTTC.